This record covers a single T cell receptor (beta chain). Its cognate antigen is unknown. Assay used: immunoSEQ multiplex PCR; TCRdb lists only in-frame clones, some missing. Altogether about 12,000 clones are present, more than 60% being singletons, with the ten largest covering roughly 1.4%. The patients all showed relapse after autologous stem cell transplantation, while their brentuximab vedotin exposure varied. The CD4+ T cells used were purified from thawed PBMCs through magnetic negative selection. The sample originates from a study of PD-1 blockade in classical Hodgkin lymphoma. Study-level results: The diversity seen at baseline in complete responders resembled that of newly diagnosed patients.

This sequence originates from a human donor with classical Hodgkin lymphoma. The input for sequencing was CD4+ T cells from blood, taken at baseline.

The chain's CDR3 is CASSESGVGHNEQFF. CDR3 bases: TGTGCCAGCAGTGAATCCGGGGTCGGCCACAATGAGCAGTTCTTC. The J gene is TRBJ2-1, the V gene TRBV2; perhaps TRBD2 as D (5 bases). V was shortened by 2 bases and J by 5 bases, with 13 bases between the two germline ends. There are 15 residues in the CDR3. The germline V gene has CDR1 SNHLY and CDR2 FYNNEI.